This TCR beta chain was identified in a study of blood T cell repertoires in COVID-19 (TCRdb year 2020). With respect to the entire study: Samples covering the acute and convalescent phases of COVID-19 were provided by collaborators in the United States, Italy and Spain. The material from the prospective study consisted of cDNA or gDNA derived from T cells, B-cell-depleted T cells, or PBMCs. Nearly every sample came with metadata listing a de-identified subject ID, COVID-19 status, age in years and sex. The repertoires were released in a freely available public database intended as a resource for research on the immune response to SARS-CoV-2. Subjects who had been exposed to COVID-19, were actively infected with it, or had recovered from it provided the deeply sampled blood TCRbeta repertoires that made up the dataset. The samples were drawn from the first 160 participants of the ongoing ImmuneRACE study and from some 1,300 subjects provided by 6 global collaborators. Where available, HLA class I and class II types were obtained from metadata supplied by the sample provider rather than from assay-based typing. Overall study outcomes, separate from this receptor: The amount of clinical and demographic metadata varied by source and participant and was provided uncurated.

TCRbeta CDR3 regions were amplified from genomic DNA using the immunoSEQ Assay, a bias-controlled multiplex PCR. The paper's data handling went like this. Within the assay, amplification of reference gene primers was used to estimate how many nucleated cells each sample contained. To quantify the absolute abundance of each unique TCRbeta CDR3 rearrangement, sequence reads were collapsed and filtered. For each sample, productive Simpson clonality was calculated by taking the square root of Simpson's diversity index across productive rearrangements. In its TCRdb copy, this immuneACCESS table keeps in-frame sequences only and misses some clones. Where compared with another copy, unresolved V genes explain less than half of these, and the others have no known cause. The DNA gave D and trimming, while V, J and clone size come from that table. The sample table lists 350,000 to 400,000 clones, more than 75% of them with a count of one. The ten largest clones represent roughly 3% of the sample.

Enrolling through a virtual design, the prospective study's participants ranged in age from roughly 18 to 90 years and lived across 20 to 25 United States geographic areas. In the prospective study, cohorts were assigned on the basis of participant-reported clinical history obtained from a screening survey and a study questionnaire. ImmuneRACE Cohort 3 recovered participants were defined by two consecutive negative NP/OP PCR tests, healthcare professional clearance, or symptom resolution. Each participant in the prospective study had whole blood, serum and a nasopharyngeal or oropharyngeal swab collected by mobile phlebotomists. Prospective study participants could optionally give additional blood draws and questionnaires over an approximately two-month period. Blood samples from the prospective study were shipped frozen or at room temperature prior to DNA extraction. As for this clone: Its binding antigen is unknown. Within one base of it there is no much larger clone, and no base qualities were kept. Other DNA sequences in this sample translate to the same CDR3.

For CDR1 and CDR2, the germline V gene (reference sequence) lists LNHDA and SQIVND. The CDR3 spans 17 residues, from the cysteine through the phenylalanine. Only the CDR3 region is kept as DNA, spanning 51 bases read in frame from base 1. The germline V end is reduced by 6 bases and the J end by 0 bases; junction bases left unmatched: 6. The receptor's source is a woman between 25 and 40 years old who had recovered from COVID-19. The V and J genes are TRBV19 and TRBJ2-1; TRBD2 matches 12 bases in the middle. Sample: PBMCs or T cells enriched from blood (not recorded which). This receptor carries the CDR3 CASRGLAGPSSYNEQFF. Here is the DNA: TGTGCCAGTAGGGGACTAGCGGGCCCAAGCTCCTACAATGAGCAGTTCTTC.